The rows below give T cell receptor beta chains drawn from one sample of a study of human thymus T cells. This table comes from immunoSEQ multiplex PCR, and its TCRdb copy is limited to in-frame clones, with some not included. The sample has roughly 130,000 clones; about 93% are singletons. The sample comprised thymus tissue. Receptors originate from a boy younger than two with a congenital heart defect but otherwise immunologically healthy. The CDR3 runs from the conserved cysteine through the conserved F or W. The order of the fields is J gene, V gene, clone size, D gene, CDR3 DNA, CDR3 protein. The D gene is left open where the match is weak. Clone size is not always given. Where it is, it says once, few, many or a class for expanded clones.

TRBJ1-3	TRBV28	NA	TRBD1	TGTGCCAGCAGTCCAAGGACAGGGAAGAGCTCTGGAAACACCATATATTTT	CASSPRTGKSSGNTIYF
TRBJ2-7	TRBV11-2	NA	TRBD2	TGTGCCAGCAGCTTCCGCGCTAGCGGGGATTCCTACGAGCAGTACTTC	CASSFRASGDSYEQYF
TRBJ2-5	TRBV5-1	NA	NA	TGCGCCAGCAGCGCCAACCAAGAGACCCAGTACTTC	CASSANQETQYF
TRBJ2-2	TRBV28	NA	TRBD2	TGTGCCAGCAGTCCACCGACTAGCGGGGGATACACCGGGGAGCTGTTTTTT	CASSPPTSGGYTGELFF
TRBJ1-2	TRBV18	few	NA	TGTGCCAGCTCACCACCAGGGAACTATGGCTACACCTTC	CASSPPGNYGYTF
TRBJ1-1	TRBV5-1	NA	TRBD1	TGCGCCAGCAGCTCGCCAGGGGGCAACACTGAAGCTTTCTTT	CASSSPGGNTEAFF
TRBJ1-1	TRBV14	NA	NA	TGTGCCAGCAGCCAAGGTGCAAGGGCTCGGGGCACTGAAGCTTTCTTT	CASSQGARARGTEAFF
TRBJ1-6	TRBV7-2	NA	TRBD1	TGTGCCAGCAGCTTACCCCTAGGACAGGGTTTCTCACCCCTCCACTTT	CASSLPLGQGFSPLHF
TRBJ1-1	TRBV10-2	NA	TRBD1	TGCGCCAGCAGTGACGGACAGGGGGTCGGAGCTTTCTTT	CASSDGQGVGAFF
TRBJ1-2	TRBV9	NA	NA	TGTGCCAGCAGCGCGACCCGAGGGCAGATAGCGGAAGGCTACACCTTC	CASSATRGQIAEGYTF
TRBJ2-2	TRBV5-6	NA	NA	TGTGCCAGCAGCTCACAATTGGGGCCCGGGGAGCTGTTTTTT	CASSSQLGPGELFF
TRBJ1-2	TRBV5-1	few	NA	TGCGCCAGCAGCTCGGCAGGAGGGAGGATGGATGGCTACACCTTC	CASSSAGGRMDGYTF
TRBJ1-3	TRBV6-6	NA	NA	TGTGCCAGCAGACTCGAGACCTTGACCTCTGGAAACACCATATATTTT	CASRLETLTSGNTIYF
TRBJ1-5	TRBV2	NA	NA	TGTGCCAGCAGTGACCGGTCGGATAGCAATCAGCCCCAGCATTTT	CASSDRSDSNQPQHF
TRBJ1-4	TRBV27	NA	NA	TGTGCCAGCAGTCTCCTCAGGGCAGGGGAAAAACTGTTTTTT	CASSLLRAGEKLFF
TRBJ1-2	TRBV5-6	NA	NA	TGTGCCAGCAGCTCCCTAAGGGAGACGGCTACTTGCTTTGGCTACACCTTC	CASSSLRETATCFGYTF
TRBJ2-7	TRBV27	once	TRBD1	TGTGCCAGCAGTCTCGGACAGGGGTGCGAGCAGTACTTC	CASSLGQGCEQYF
TRBJ1-3	TRBV4-1	NA	NA	TGCGCCAGCAGCCAACCCGGCGGGGGGAGGACTGGAAACACCATATATTTT	CASSQPGGGRTGNTIYF
TRBJ1-4	TRBV11-2	NA	NA	TGTGCCAGCAGCACTGACCGAGAAAAACTGTTTTTT	CASSTDREKLFF
TRBJ1-6	TRBV4-3	NA	NA	TGCGCCAGCAGCCAAGATAAGACGTTCCCCCGGTCGAGCTCCTATAATTCACCCCTCCACTTT	CASSQDKTFPRSSSYNSPLHF
TRBJ2-7	TRBV9	NA	TRBD2	TGTGCCAGCAGCGTAGGGAGCGGGGGGGCCTACGAGCAGTACTTC	CASSVGSGGAYEQYF
TRBJ2-2	TRBV9	NA	NA	TGTGCCAGCAGCGGTTCGGGACCGCCGGAATTGACCGGGGAGCTGTTTTTT	CASSGSGPPELTGELFF
TRBJ1-1	TRBV7-9	NA	TRBD1	TGTGCCAGCAGTCGGGGAGGACAGGGATTTTTCACTGAAGCTTTCTTT	CASSRGGQGFFTEAFF
TRBJ2-6	TRBV5-6	NA	NA	TGTGCCAGCAGCTGGGGGATTGCTGGGGCCAACGTCCTGACTTTC	CASSWGIAGANVLTF
TRBJ1-2	TRBV28	few	NA	TGTGCCAGCAGAGTAGACGTGTACTATGGCTACACCTTC	CASRVDVYYGYTF
TRBJ2-1	TRBV27	NA	NA	TGTGCCAGCAGTTTAGCCCCAACAGTATACAATGAGCAGTTCTTC	CASSLAPTVYNEQFF
TRBJ2-1	TRBV5-4	NA	NA	TGTGCCAGCAGCTCCAGCTGGAGGCACAATGAGCAGTTCTTC	CASSSSWRHNEQFF
TRBJ1-2	TRBV5-1	NA	NA	TGCGCCAGCAGCTTGTCCGGACACGAAGGCTACACCTTC	CASSLSGHEGYTF
TRBJ1-2	TRBV7-2	NA	NA	TGTGCCAGCAGCTCACGGACAGACGAAAACTATGGCTACACCTTC	CASSSRTDENYGYTF
TRBJ1-1	TRBV11-3	NA	NA	TGTGCCAGCAGTGGGAAAGGGAACACTGAAGCTTTCTTT	CASSGKGNTEAFF
TRBJ1-6	TRBV10-3	NA	TRBD1	TGTGCCATCAGTGATCCGGAGACAGGGGATAATTCACCCCTCCACTTT	CAISDPETGDNSPLHF
TRBJ2-6	TRBV15	NA	TRBD1	TGTGCCACCAGTCGATACCGGGACAGGGATTATCGGGCGGGCTCTGGGGCCAACGTCCTGACTTTC	CATSRYRDRDYRAGSGANVLTF
TRBJ2-5	TRBV4-2	NA	NA	TGTGCCAGCAGCCAAGCGATTCAAGAGACCCAGTACTTC	CASSQAIQETQYF
TRBJ1-2	TRBV19	few	NA	TGTGCCAGTAGCTCGGGGTATCCTAACTATGGCTACACCTTC	CASSSGYPNYGYTF
TRBJ2-3	TRBV5-5	NA	TRBD1	TGTGCCAGCAGCTCCCAGACCGGGACAGGGGATTTAGATACGCAGTATTTT	CASSSQTGTGDLDTQYF
TRBJ1-2	TRBV2	NA	NA	TGTGCCAGCAGGGAACAGACCTTC	CASREQTF
TRBJ1-2	TRBV4-3	NA	NA	TGCGCCAGCAGCCAAGTTGCACAGGGCCGTTGGAATGGCTACACCTTC	CASSQVAQGRWNGYTF
TRBJ1-2	TRBV19	NA	NA	TGTGCCAGTAGCCCGTGGCAGGGGCGGGGTTACACCTTC	CASSPWQGRGYTF
TRBJ2-1	TRBV5-1	NA	NA	TGCGCCAGCAGCTTGGGGACAGCGTACAATGAGCAGTTCTTC	CASSLGTAYNEQFF
TRBJ2-7	TRBV21-1	NA	NA	TGTGCCAGCAGCAAACCTCCTGGGGCAGCTCCTGGCTCCTACGAGCAGTACTTC	CASSKPPGAAPGSYEQYF
TRBJ1-1	TRBV27	NA	TRBD1	TGTGCCAGCAGTGTACAGGGGATTAACACTGAAGCTTTCTTT	CASSVQGINTEAFF
TRBJ1-6	TRBV7-9	NA	NA	TGTGCCAGCAGCTCGGCCGAAAATTCACCCCTCCACTTT	CASSSAENSPLHF
TRBJ2-3	TRBV10-1	NA	TRBD2	TGCGCCAGCCCAACCCAGCGGGGGAGCACAGATACGCAGTATTTT	CASPTQRGSTDTQYF
TRBJ2-5	TRBV4-3	NA	NA	TGCGCCAGCAGCCAGACCAGACTCTTTCAAGAGACCCAGTACTTC	CASSQTRLFQETQYF
TRBJ2-3	TRBV5-1	NA	TRBD2	TGCGCCAGCAGCTATCCGGGACTAGGGACCACAGATACGCAGTATTTT	CASSYPGLGTTDTQYF
TRBJ2-6	TRBV7-2	NA	NA	TGTGCCAGCAGCACACCGACAGGAGCAGTCGTTGGTGGGGCCAACGTCCTGACTTTC	CASSTPTGAVVGGANVLTF
TRBJ2-1	TRBV28	NA	TRBD2	TGTGCCAGCAGTTTAGCGGGGGGGCCCTACAATGAGCAGTTCTTC	CASSLAGGPYNEQFF
TRBJ2-1	TRBV30	NA	TRBD2	TGTGCCTGGAGTACAGCGGGGGGGCCTTGGGATGAGCAGTTCTTC	CAWSTAGGPWDEQFF
TRBJ1-6	TRBV18	NA	NA	TGTGCCAGCTCACGCCTGGACCCTAATTCACCCCTCCACTTT	CASSRLDPNSPLHF
TRBJ2-2	TRBV27	NA	NA	TGTGCCAGCAGTTTAACAGCAGCCACACTCGGGGAGCTGTTTTTT	CASSLTAATLGELFF
TRBJ2-7	TRBV28	NA	TRBD1	TGTGCCAGCAGTTTTGGGGACAGGGGGCGCGGGGAGCAGTACTTC	CASSFGDRGRGEQYF
TRBJ2-2	TRBV9	NA	TRBD2	TGTGCCAGCAGCGTAGTAGGACTAGCGGGGGTCACCGGGGAGCTGTTTTTT	CASSVVGLAGVTGELFF
TRBJ2-3	TRBV15	NA	TRBD1	TGTGCCACCAGCAGAGATCTCAATCATACCGGGACAGGGGCCGGAGATACGCAGTATTTT	CATSRDLNHTGTGAGDTQYF
TRBJ2-1	TRBV4-1	NA	TRBD2	TGCGCCAGCAGCCCGCCTAGCGGGGGCCAAAGCTCCTACAATGAGCAGTTCTTC	CASSPPSGGQSSYNEQFF
TRBJ2-2	TRBV28	NA	NA	TGTGCCAGCAGTTCCGGACAGCCTCGTACGGGGGAGCTGTTTTTT	CASSSGQPRTGELFF